This T cell receptor beta chain was identified in a study of shared clonotypes between healthy human individuals. Regarding the study as a whole: The small donor group covered limited genetic and exposure diversity. Clonotype sharing among donors, it was expected, would be affected by sequencing depth.

Sequenced by immunoSEQ multiplex PCR; TCRdb stores in-frame clones only, minus some. Of 600,000 or so clones listed, roughly 98% are singletons. Germline trimming cut 8 bases from V and 6 bases from J; bases unmatched to any gene: 10. Germline CDR1 is SNHLY and CDR2 is FYNNEI. The CDR3 sequence is 14 residues long. CD8 cells regarded as naive lacked CD45RO, were positively chosen for CCR7, and omitted terminally differentiated effector memory CD45RA+ cells. On this clone: Antigen unknown.

The chain carries TRBV2 and TRBJ2-1, with 7 bases fitting TRBD2. Sequenced: naive CD8+ T cells sorted from blood. This sequence was found in a man under 40 in good health. CDR3 region: CASPMGAGVNEQFF. The CDR3 DNA reads as TGTGCCAGCCCGATGGGCGCGGGAGTCAATGAGCAGTTCTTC.